This T cell receptor beta chain was observed in a study of monozygotic twins with inflammatory bowel disease. The germline gives CDR1 SGHTA, CDR2 FQGNSA. The CDR3 sequence is 12 residues long. TCRdb re-called the 5' RACE reads, yielding one record per CDR3 amino acid sequence without DNA. The sample's table shows fewer than 110,000 distinct CDR3 sequences. The rearrangement links TRBV7-2 to TRBJ1-2. The sequence derives from a human donor with ulcerative colitis or Crohn's disease, or a healthy co-twin of an affected twin (not recorded which). The sample taken for sequencing was blood. This CDR3 reads CASSLDAYGYTF.